The rows below give T cell receptor beta chains drawn from one sample of a study of blood T cell repertoires in COVID-19. Measured with immunoSEQ multiplex PCR; TCRdb has only the in-frame clones, and not every one. There are under 300,000 clones in the sample; 80% to 90% occur only once, and 2.4% lies in the top ten. The sample comprised PBMCs or T cells enriched from blood (not recorded which). Receptors were obtained from a woman between 18 and 30 years old who had recovered from COVID-19. Both conserved end residues are part of each CDR3. The D gene is left open where the match is weak. Not all rows give a size; the values are once, few, many and, for expanded clones, a class.

CDR3 length: 11
clone size: NA
J gene: TRBJ2-1
V gene: TRBV6-5
D gene: NA
CDR3 DNA: TGTGCCAGCAGTCGGTACAATGAGCAGTTCTTC
CDR3 protein: CASSRYNEQFF

CDR3 length: 13
clone size: NA
J gene: TRBJ2-7
V gene: TRBV18
D gene: TRBD1
CDR3 DNA: TGTGCCAGCTCACCGACAGGGTCCTACGAGCAGTACTTC
CDR3 protein: CASSPTGSYEQYF

CDR3 length: 13
clone size: NA
J gene: TRBJ2-1
V gene: TRBV29-1
D gene: NA
CDR3 DNA: TGCAGCGCATCCGGGTCCCTGCTCAATGAGCAGTTCTTC
CDR3 protein: CSASGSLLNEQFF

CDR3 length: 15
clone size: NA
J gene: TRBJ2-3
V gene: TRBV3-1/TRBV3-2
D gene: TRBD2
CDR3 DNA: TGTGCCAGCAGTCCAGGGACTAGCGGGGGAGATACGCAGTATTTT
CDR3 protein: CASSPGTSGGDTQYF

CDR3 length: 17
clone size: NA
J gene: TRBJ2-1
V gene: TRBV11-2
D gene: TRBD2
CDR3 DNA: TGTGCCAGCAGCCAAGGGACTAGCGGGGGGCCATACAATGAGCAGTTCTTC
CDR3 protein: CASSQGTSGGPYNEQFF

CDR3 length: 14
clone size: few
J gene: TRBJ1-1
V gene: TRBV6-5
D gene: TRBD1
CDR3 DNA: TGTGCCAGCAAAACGGACAGGCGGAACACTGAAGCTTTCTTT
CDR3 protein: CASKTDRRNTEAFF

CDR3 length: 14
clone size: NA
J gene: TRBJ1-1
V gene: TRBV7-9
D gene: NA
CDR3 DNA: TGTGCCAGCAGCCGCTACACGGGAGGCACTGAAGCTTTCTTT
CDR3 protein: CASSRYTGGTEAFF

CDR3 length: 12
clone size: NA
J gene: TRBJ1-1
V gene: TRBV11-2
D gene: NA
CDR3 DNA: TGTGCCAGCAGCTGGGACACCACTGAAGCTTTCTTT
CDR3 protein: CASSWDTTEAFF

CDR3 length: 16
clone size: NA
J gene: TRBJ2-1
V gene: TRBV15
D gene: TRBD2
CDR3 DNA: TGTGCCACCAGCAGAGAGTCCTTGCGGGGGGGCAATGAGCAGTTCTTC
CDR3 protein: CATSRESLRGGNEQFF

CDR3 length: 15
clone size: NA
J gene: TRBJ1-2
V gene: TRBV9
D gene: TRBD1
CDR3 DNA: TGTGCCAGCAGCGCCCACGAGGCGACAGGGGACGGCTACACCTTC
CDR3 protein: CASSAHEATGDGYTF

CDR3 length: 17
clone size: NA
J gene: TRBJ2-3
V gene: TRBV7-8
D gene: NA
CDR3 DNA: TGTGCCAGCAGCTTAGCCAAAAACGGTCCTAGCACAGATACGCAGTATTTT
CDR3 protein: CASSLAKNGPSTDTQYF

CDR3 length: 15
clone size: NA
J gene: TRBJ2-3
V gene: TRBV6-2/TRBV6-3
D gene: TRBD2
CDR3 DNA: TGTGCCAGCAGTATTTCAGGACGGGGGGGCGGTACGCAGTATTTT
CDR3 protein: CASSISGRGGGTQYF

CDR3 length: 14
clone size: NA
J gene: TRBJ2-3
V gene: TRBV10-3
D gene: TRBD2
CDR3 DNA: TGTGCCATCACCGAAGGACTAGCGGGGGGGACGCAGTATTTT
CDR3 protein: CAITEGLAGGTQYF

CDR3 length: 13
clone size: few
J gene: TRBJ1-5
V gene: TRBV6-5
D gene: NA
CDR3 DNA: TGTGCCAGCAGTCGCGGCCCTTTTCAGCCCCAGCATTTT
CDR3 protein: CASSRGPFQPQHF

CDR3 length: 15
clone size: once
J gene: TRBJ2-3
V gene: TRBV19
D gene: TRBD1
CDR3 DNA: TGTGCCAGTAGTTACAGGGGGGATGGCACAGATACGCAGTATTTT
CDR3 protein: CASSYRGDGTDTQYF

CDR3 length: 15
clone size: NA
J gene: TRBJ1-2
V gene: TRBV7-7
D gene: NA
CDR3 DNA: TGTGCTAGCAGCCCCAATACAGGCAGGTTGGATGGCTACACCTTC
CDR3 protein: CASSPNTGRLDGYTF